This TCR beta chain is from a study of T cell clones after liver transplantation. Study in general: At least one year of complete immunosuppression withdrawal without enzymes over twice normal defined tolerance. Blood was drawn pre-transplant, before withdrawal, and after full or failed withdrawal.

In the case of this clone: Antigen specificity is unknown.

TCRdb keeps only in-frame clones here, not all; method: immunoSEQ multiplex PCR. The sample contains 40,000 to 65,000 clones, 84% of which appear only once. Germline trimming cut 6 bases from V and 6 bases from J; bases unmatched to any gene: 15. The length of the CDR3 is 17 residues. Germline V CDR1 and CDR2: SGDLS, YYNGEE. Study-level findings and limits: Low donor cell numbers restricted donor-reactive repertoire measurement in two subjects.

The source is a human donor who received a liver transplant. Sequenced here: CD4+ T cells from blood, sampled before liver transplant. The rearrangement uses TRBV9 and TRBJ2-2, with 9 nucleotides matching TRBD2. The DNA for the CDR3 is TGTGCCAGCACCGTCGGCTCCGAGACTAGCGGCCCCGGGGAGCTGTTTTTT. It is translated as CASTVGSETSGPGELFF. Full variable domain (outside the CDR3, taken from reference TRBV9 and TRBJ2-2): DSGVTQTPKHLITATGQRVTLRCSPRSGDLSVYWYQQSLDQGLQFLIQYYNGEERAKGNILERFSAQQFPDLHSELNLSSLELGDSALYFCASTVGSETSGPGELFFGEGSRLTVL.